A selection of T cell receptor beta chains follows, all from one sample in a study of shared clonotypes between healthy human individuals. The assay was immunoSEQ multiplex PCR, and TCRdb's table has in-frame clones only and misses some. Of roughly 2,000,000 clones listed, around 95% are singletons. Sequences were obtained from naive CD8+ T cells from PBMCs. These receptors were taken from a man between 18 and 35 years old in good health. Some clones in this sample may be carry-over from other donors' samples. CDR3s include the opening cysteine and the closing phenylalanine or tryptophan. The order of the fields is clone size, D gene, J gene, V gene, CDR3 protein, CDR3 DNA. The D gene is left open where the match is weak. Rows give clone size only sometimes, using once, few, many, or a class for an expanded clone.

- | TRBD2 | TRBJ2-7 | TRBV4-1 | CASSLGTSGGTYEQYF | TGCGCCAGCAGCCTCGGGACTAGCGGGGGGACATACGAGCAGTACTTC
- | - | TRBJ1-2 | TRBV5-6 | CASSPATTSNYGYTF | TGTGCCAGCAGCCCGGCGACCACCTCAAACTATGGCTACACCTTC
once | - | TRBJ2-5 | TRBV7-6 | CASSLIFRGGSQETQYF | TGTGCCAGCAGCTTAATTTTCCGCGGTGGGAGTCAAGAGACCCAGTACTTC
- | - | TRBJ1-6 | TRBV6-5 | CASSYGSGSSPLHF | TGTGCCAGCAGTTACGGGTCTGGGAGTTCACCCCTCCACTTT
- | - | TRBJ2-2 | TRBV19 | CASSTSYPELFF | TGTGCCAGTAGTACCTCCTACCCGGAGCTGTTTTTT
once | - | TRBJ2-1 | TRBV7-2 | CASSAGMANEQFF | TGTGCCAGCAGCGCCGGGATGGCCAATGAGCAGTTCTTC
once | TRBD1 | TRBJ1-2 | TRBV11-1 | CASSLVRGQGGYTF | TGTGCCAGCAGCTTAGTCAGGGGGCAGGGTGGCTACACCTTC
- | TRBD2 | TRBJ2-1 | TRBV11-3 | CASSPRTSNYNEQFF | TGTGCCAGCAGCCCAAGGACTAGCAACTACAATGAGCAGTTCTTC
- | - | TRBJ2-3 | TRBV6-1 | CASSEQGDTQYF | TGTGCCAGCAGTGAACAGGGGGATACGCAGTATTTT
- | TRBD2 | TRBJ2-1 | TRBV6-1 | CASRGLADEQFF | TGTGCCAGCCGGGGACTAGCAGATGAGCAGTTCTTC
once | TRBD2 | TRBJ2-1 | TRBV7-9 | CASSSQKLSGPNNEQFF | TGTGCCAGCAGCTCTCAAAAACTTAGCGGGCCGAACAATGAGCAGTTCTTC
- | - | TRBJ2-5 | TRBV5-6 | CASSMGTGAETQYF | TGTGCCAGCAGCATGGGGACGGGAGCTGAGACCCAGTACTTC
- | TRBD1 | TRBJ2-7 | TRBV11-3 | CASSGEPGQGLYEQYF | TGTGCCAGCAGCGGGGAGCCGGGACAGGGCCTCTACGAGCAGTACTTC
- | TRBD2 | TRBJ2-7 | TRBV27 | CASRELAGGPTNEQYF | TGTGCCAGCAGAGAACTAGCGGGAGGGCCGACAAACGAGCAGTACTTC
- | - | TRBJ2-7 | TRBV11-2 | CASSLGSYEQYF | TGTGCCAGCAGCTTAGGCTCGTACGAGCAGTACTTC
- | - | TRBJ2-2 | TRBV19 | CASSMGPLNTGELFF | TGTGCCAGTAGTATGGGTCCCTTGAACACCGGGGAGCTGTTTTTT
- | TRBD1 | TRBJ1-1 | TRBV23-1 | CASSPGTVGAEAFF | TGCGCCAGCAGTCCCGGGACAGTTGGAGCGGAAGCTTTCTTT
once | - | TRBJ2-1 | TRBV25-1 | CASSGLGNEQFF | TGTGCCAGCAGTGGTTTAGGCAATGAGCAGTTCTTC
once | TRBD1 | TRBJ2-7 | TRBV10-3 | CAIRKNRGRGPYEQYF | TGTGCCATCAGAAAGAACAGGGGAAGGGGGCCCTACGAGCAGTACTTC
- | - | TRBJ1-2 | TRBV27 | CASSPRERRRGYTF | TGTGCCAGCAGTCCCCGGGAAAGGCGGCGGGGCTACACCTTC